Each of the 7 T cell receptor beta chains below was sequenced from the same sample in a study of shared clonotypes between healthy human individuals. CD45RO-negative, CCR7-selected cells formed the naive CD8 fraction, which excluded terminally differentiated effector memory CD45RA+ cells. Libraries were prepared by immunoSEQ multiplex PCR; TCRdb keeps only in-frame clonotypes and omits some of them. The data contain around 2,000,000 clones, roughly 95% of them singletons. Material: naive CD8+ T cells sorted from blood. Receptor source: a man younger than 35 in good health.

The chain recombines TRBV28 with TRBJ2-3, with D perhaps TRBD2 (7 bases). Trimming took off 3 bases at V and 2 bases at J, with 18 bases between the two ends. Germline assignment: CDR1 MDHEN and CDR2 SYDVKM. The CDR3 is 17 amino acids. Here the CDR3 DNA reads TGTGCCAGCAGTTTCGCGGGGGCCGGACAAGCCACAGATACGCAGTATTTT. Protein product: CASSFAGAGQATDTQYF.

The rearrangement links TRBV4-3 to TRBJ2-5; D might be TRBD1 (6 bases). The DNA end favors TRBJ2-7, so the J call may be wrong. CDR3 length: 15 residues. Germline assignment: CDR1 LGHNA and CDR2 YSLEER. CDR3 protein: CASSPLTGPYGEQYF. Here the CDR3 DNA reads TGCGCCAGCAGCCCCCTCACAGGGCCCTACGGCGAGCAGTACTTC.

This rearrangement joins TRBV6-1 to TRBJ1-3; D gene unclear. Germline CDR1 reads MNHNS; CDR2 reads SASEGT. The length of the CDR3 is 16 residues. Trimming removed 2 bases at V and 4 bases at J, with 15 bases between. CDR3 DNA: TGTGCCAGCAGTGAATGGGGATCGTATCCCGGAAACACCATATATTTT. Its translation: CASSEWGSYPGNTIYF.

The rearrangement uses TRBV5-1 and TRBJ1-1; unclear D gene. V was pared by 1 base and J by 8 bases, with 15 bases between. Germline V gene data show CDR1 as SGHRS and CDR2 as YFSETQ. The CDR3 runs to 14 residues. The CDR3 sequence: CASSLSWTGGEAFF. The DNA for the CDR3 is TGCGCCAGCAGCTTGTCTTGGACCGGTGGGGAAGCTTTCTTT.

V usage is TRBV7-2 and J usage is TRBJ2-1; 8 bases match TRBD2. V lost 4 bases, J lost 8 bases, and 4 bases stayed unmatched. The CDR3 has 13 residues. Germline assignment: CDR1 SGHTA and CDR2 FQGNSA. CDR3 DNA: TGTGCCAGCAGCTGGGGACTAGTCTATGAGCAGTTCTTC. Amino acid sequence: CASSWGLVYEQFF. Full variable domain (rest looked up from reference TRBV7-2 and TRBJ2-1): GAGVSQSPSNKVTEKGKDVELRCDPISGHTALYWYRQSLGQGLEFLIYFQGNSAPDKSGLPSDRFSAERTGGSVSTLTIQRTQQEDSAVYLCASSWGLVYEQFFGPGTRLTVL.

This clone appeared a single time. Other DNA sequences in this sample translate to the same CDR3. The rearrangement links TRBV5-6 to TRBJ1-1; TRBD1 agrees at 7 bases. The V and J ends lost 2 bases and 4 bases, in that order; junction bases with no gene match: 5. The CDR3 contains 14 residues. Germline CDR1 reads SGHDT; CDR2 reads YYEEEE. CDR3 region: CASSLEQGSTEAFF. The DNA of the CDR3 is TGTGCCAGCAGCTTAGAACAGGGGAGCACTGAAGCTTTCTTT. The whole variable domain, filled in from reference TRBV5-6 and TRBJ1-1, reads DAGVTQSPTHLIKTRGQQVTLRCSPKSGHDTVSWYQQALGQGPQFIFQYYEEEERQRGNFPDRFSGHQFPNYSSELNVNALLLGDSALYLCASSLEQGSTEAFFGQGTRLTVV.

Comment on this clone: The sample contains more than one DNA sequence encoding this CDR3. Here the CDR3 reads CASSEDLSSYNEQFF. The CDR3 nucleotides read TGTGCCAGCAGTGAAGACCTTAGCTCCTACAATGAGCAGTTCTTC. The J gene is TRBJ2-1, the V gene TRBV6-1, with no clear D. Germline values: CDR1 MNHNS, CDR2 SASEGT. The CDR3 has 15 amino acids. V was shortened by 1 base and J by 0 bases, with 7 bases between the two germline ends.